This TCR beta chain is drawn from a study of Graves' ophthalmopathy and Graves' hyperthyroidism. Exclusion applied to patients with other autoimmune diseases, uncontrolled infections, pregnancy or lactation. The evidence that diagnosis relied on was clinical symptoms, serum thyroxine, TRAb, thyroid ultrasound and orbital computed tomography. V was shortened by 2 bases and J by 2 bases, with 16 bases between the two germline ends. The CDR3 sequence is 16 residues long. Germline-derived CDR1 and CDR2 are MNHEY and SMNVEV (reference sequence). The authors amplified TCR beta CDR3 regions from RNA transcripts. HTBI primers were employed in first-round RT-PCR, then a second-round multiplex PCR followed. TCRdb reprocessed the multiplex PCR reads with MiXCR, giving one entry per CDR3 protein. The sample holds approximately 480,000 distinct CDR3 sequences; approximately 15% are singletons and the top ten take 9.8%.

Study-wide results and limits: A model built from 13 signatures distinguished ophthalmopathy from stable hyperthyroidism with roughly 90% sensitivity and around 81% specificity. Blood also carried most expanded thyroid clonotypes exceeding 0.001 frequency.

This clonotype was detected ten times or more. Antigen specificity is unknown. The source material was blood. This clonotype was obtained from a woman aged 25-40 years with Graves' ophthalmopathy. The rearrangement joins TRBV27 to TRBJ2-7; D is possibly TRBD2 (7 bases). CDR3 DNA sequence: TGTGCCAGCAGTTTAAGGGGGGGGAGTCCTCCCTACGAGCAGTACTTC. It translates to CASSLRGGSPPYEQYF.